The present TCR beta chain was sequenced within a study of cytomegalovirus exposure and HLA in healthy donors. Background on the study: Later analysis reported that the 120 or so validation repertoires shared the platform of the roughly 710 first-cohort repertoires. Points from the study as a whole: In vitro, three CMV-associated chains proved specific for CMV antigens.

A word on this clone: The antigen remains undetermined.

Using immunoSEQ multiplex PCR, the repertoire was profiled, and TCRdb retains in-frame clones only, with some absent. The profile covers about 88,000 clones, with roughly 84% appearing a single time and around 10% taken by the ten largest. The TCR sequence derives from a woman aged 18-29 years in good health and CMV-seropositive. Sequenced material: PBMCs.

The CDR3 is CASSYGGDTQYF. The CDR3 bases are TGTGCCAGCAGCTACGGGGGAGATACGCAGTATTTT. The rearrangement links TRBV7-6 to TRBJ2-3; D possibly corresponds to TRBD2 (6 bases). The germline V and J ends were trimmed by 4 bases and 5 bases, with 7 bases remaining between them. Germline V lookup: CDR1 SGHVS, CDR2 FNYEAQ. The length of the CDR3 is 12 residues.